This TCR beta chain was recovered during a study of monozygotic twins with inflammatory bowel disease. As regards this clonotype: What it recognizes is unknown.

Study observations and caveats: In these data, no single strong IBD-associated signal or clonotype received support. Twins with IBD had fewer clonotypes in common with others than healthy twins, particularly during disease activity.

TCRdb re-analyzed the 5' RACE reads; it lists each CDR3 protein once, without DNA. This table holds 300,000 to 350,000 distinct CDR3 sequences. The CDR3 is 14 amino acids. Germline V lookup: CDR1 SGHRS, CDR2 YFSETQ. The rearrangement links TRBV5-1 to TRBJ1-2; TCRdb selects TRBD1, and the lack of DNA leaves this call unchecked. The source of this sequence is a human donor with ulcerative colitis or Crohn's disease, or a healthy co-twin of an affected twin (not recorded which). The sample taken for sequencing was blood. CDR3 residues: CASSLATGIYGYTF.